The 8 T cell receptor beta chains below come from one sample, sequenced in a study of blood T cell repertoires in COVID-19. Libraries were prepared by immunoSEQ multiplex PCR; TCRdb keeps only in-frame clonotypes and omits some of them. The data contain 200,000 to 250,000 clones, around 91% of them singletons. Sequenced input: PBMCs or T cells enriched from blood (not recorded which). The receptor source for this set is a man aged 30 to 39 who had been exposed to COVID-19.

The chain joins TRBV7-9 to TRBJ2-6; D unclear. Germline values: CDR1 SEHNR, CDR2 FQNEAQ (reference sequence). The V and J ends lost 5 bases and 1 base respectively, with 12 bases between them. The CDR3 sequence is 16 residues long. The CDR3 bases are TGTGCCAGCAGCCCCCGAGGTAAATCTGGGGCCAACGTCCTGACTTTC. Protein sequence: CASSPRGKSGANVLTF.

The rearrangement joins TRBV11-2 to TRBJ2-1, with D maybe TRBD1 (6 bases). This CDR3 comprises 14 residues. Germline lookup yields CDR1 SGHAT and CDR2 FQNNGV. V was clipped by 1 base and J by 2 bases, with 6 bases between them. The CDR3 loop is CASSLGDTYNEQFF. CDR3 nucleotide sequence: TGTGCCAGCAGCTTAGGGGACACCTACAATGAGCAGTTCTTC. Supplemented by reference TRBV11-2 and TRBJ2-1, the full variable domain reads EAGVAQSPRYKIIEKRQSVAFWCNPISGHATLYWYQQILGQGPKLLIQFQNNGVVDDSQLPKDRFSAERLKGVDSTLKIQPAKLEDSAVYLCASSLGDTYNEQFFGPGTRLTVL.

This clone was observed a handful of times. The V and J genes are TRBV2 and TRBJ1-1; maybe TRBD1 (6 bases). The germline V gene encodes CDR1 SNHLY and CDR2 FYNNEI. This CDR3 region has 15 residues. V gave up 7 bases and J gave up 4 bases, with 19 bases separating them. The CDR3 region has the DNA TGTGCCAGCATATACCGGAACAGGGTGGGCACTGAAGCTTTCTTT. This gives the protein CASIYRNRVGTEAFF.

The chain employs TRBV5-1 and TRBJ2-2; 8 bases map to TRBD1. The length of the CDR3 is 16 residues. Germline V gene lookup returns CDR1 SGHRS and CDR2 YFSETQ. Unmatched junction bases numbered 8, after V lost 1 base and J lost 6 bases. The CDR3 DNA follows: TGCGCCAGCAGCTTGCCAGGACAGGGAATCGCCGGGGAGCTGTTTTTT. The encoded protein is CASSLPGQGIAGELFF.

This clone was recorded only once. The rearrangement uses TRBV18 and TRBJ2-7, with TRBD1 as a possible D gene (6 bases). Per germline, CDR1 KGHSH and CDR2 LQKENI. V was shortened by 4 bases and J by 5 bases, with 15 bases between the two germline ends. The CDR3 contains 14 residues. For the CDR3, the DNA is TGTGCCAGCTCACGGATCAGGGGAGAAGACGAGCAGTACTTC. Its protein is CASSRIRGEDEQYF.

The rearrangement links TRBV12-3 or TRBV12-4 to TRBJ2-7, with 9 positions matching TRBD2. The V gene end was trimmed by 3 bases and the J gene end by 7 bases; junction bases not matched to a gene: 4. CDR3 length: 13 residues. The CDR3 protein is CASSLKRGVEQYF. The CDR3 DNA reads TGTGCCAGCAGTTTGAAGCGGGGGGTTGAGCAGTACTTC.

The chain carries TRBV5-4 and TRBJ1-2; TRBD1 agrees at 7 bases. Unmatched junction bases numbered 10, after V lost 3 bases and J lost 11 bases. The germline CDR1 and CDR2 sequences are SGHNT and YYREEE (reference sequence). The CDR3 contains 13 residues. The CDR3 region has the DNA TGTGCCAGCAGCTACCGGGACAGCGGGGGGTACACCTTC. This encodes CASSYRDSGGYTF.

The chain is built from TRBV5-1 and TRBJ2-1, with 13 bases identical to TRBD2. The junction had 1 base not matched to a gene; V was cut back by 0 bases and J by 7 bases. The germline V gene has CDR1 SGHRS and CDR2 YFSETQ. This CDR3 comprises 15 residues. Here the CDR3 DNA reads TGCGCCAGCAGCTTGGGACTAGCGGGGGGTAATGAGCAGTTCTTC. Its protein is CASSLGLAGGNEQFF. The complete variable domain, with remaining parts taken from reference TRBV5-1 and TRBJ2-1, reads KAGVTQTPRYLIKTRGQQVTLSCSPISGHRSVSWYQQTPGQGLQFLFEYFSETQRNKGNFPGRFSGRQFSNSRSEMNVSTLELGDSALYLCASSLGLAGGNEQFFGPGTRLTVL.